These 24 T cell receptor beta chains came from one sample sequenced in a study of cytomegalovirus exposure and HLA in healthy donors. PCR primers comprised 60 Vbeta and 13 Jbeta primers. Sequencing was performed with immunoSEQ multiplex PCR; in TCRdb, only in-frame clones are kept and a portion is missing. The data contain around 120,000 clones, around four fifths of them singletons. Material for sequencing was PBMCs. The receptors shown here come from a boy aged 5 to 17 in good health and CMV-seronegative.

This clone was recorded a few times. The DNA of the CDR3 is TGCGCCAGCAGCCCGGGACAGAACCTGAACACTGAAGCTTTCTTT. This sequence encodes CASSPGQNLNTEAFF. The chain employs TRBV5-1 and TRBJ1-1; 7 nucleotides line up with TRBD1. CDR1 is SGHRS, CDR2 YFSETQ, per germline. Germline trimming cut 4 bases from V and 0 bases from J; bases unmatched to any gene: 6. CDR3 length: 15 residues.

The CDR3 spells CASSLSGGSYNEQFF. The CDR3 region has the DNA TGTGCCAGCAGCTTAAGTGGGGGGTCCTACAATGAGCAGTTCTTC. This chain joins TRBV7-9 and TRBJ2-1; a possible D gene is TRBD2 (6 bases). CDR3 length: 15 residues. Germline V gene sequence: CDR1 SEHNR, CDR2 FQNEAQ (reference sequence). Trimming removed 2 bases at V and 1 base at J, with 9 bases between. Looking up the rest from reference TRBV7-9 and TRBJ2-1 gives the full variable domain: DTGVSQNPRHKITKRGQNVTFRCDPISEHNRLYWYRQTLGQGPEFLTYFQNEAQLEKSRLLSDRFSAERPKGSFSTLEIQRTEQGDSAMYLCASSLSGGSYNEQFFGPGTRLTVL.

The table lists this clone with a count of one. The chain joins TRBV19 to TRBJ1-1; D ambiguous. The germline V gene encodes CDR1 LNHDA and CDR2 SQIVND (reference sequence). V lost 7 bases to trimming and J lost 5 bases, with 8 bases between them. The CDR3 spans 11 residues. The CDR3: CASIQETEAFF. The CDR3 DNA sequence: TGTGCCAGTATTCAGGAAACTGAAGCTTTCTTT.

There are a few counts of this clone. The J gene is TRBJ2-1, the V gene TRBV5-1, with 14 bases that match TRBD2. The CDR3 totals 14 residues. The germline gives CDR1 SGHRS, CDR2 YFSETQ. The ends lost 0 bases at V and 16 bases at J; junction bases unmatched: 6. CDR3 loop: CASSLEGTSGRVFF. CDR3 DNA: TGCGCCAGCAGCTTGGAAGGGACTAGCGGGAGAGTATTCTTC.

This clone showed up just a few times. This chain connects TRBV27 to TRBJ1-1; TRBD1 matches 9 bases. The CDR3 totals 13 residues. V shed 5 bases, J shed 11 bases, and the junction held 9 bases outside the gene matches. Germline V gives CDR1 MNHEY, CDR2 SMNVEV (reference sequence). The CDR3 nucleotides read TGTGCCAGCAGTGCCCGACAGGGGGGGAGGGCTTTCTTT. Its translation is CASSARQGGRAFF.

The chain uses TRBV7-9 and TRBJ2-5; 10 bases map to TRBD2. V shed 4 bases and J 4 bases; nucleotides not matched to a gene: 6. The CDR3 extends over 15 amino acids. Germline V gene data show CDR1 as SEHNR and CDR2 as FQNEAQ (reference sequence). Written as DNA, the CDR3 is TGTGCCAGCAGCTCCTCTAGCGGGAGAGGAGAGACCCAGTACTTC. It yields the protein CASSSSSGRGETQYF.

V gene TRBV5-4 combines with J gene TRBJ2-2, with 7 positions matching TRBD2. Losses at the gene ends were 3 bases for V and 0 bases for J; bases not matched to a gene: 8. CDR1 SGHNT and CDR2 YYREEE come from the germline V gene (reference sequence). The CDR3 sequence is 17 residues long. The CDR3 loop reads CASSSPLAGANTGELFF. The CDR3 DNA reads TGTGCCAGCAGCTCGCCCTTAGCGGGCGCGAACACCGGGGAGCTGTTTTTT.

V usage is TRBV5-4 and J usage is TRBJ2-1; D gene unclear. V was clipped by 5 bases and J by 7 bases, with 10 bases between them. CDR1 SGHNT and CDR2 YYREEE come from the germline V gene (reference sequence). This CDR3 has 12 amino acids. This chain's CDR3 is CASRRSWNEQFF. CDR3 bases: TGTGCCAGCAGAAGGAGTTGGAATGAGCAGTTCTTC.

This rearrangement joins TRBV7-9 to TRBJ2-5, with 7 bases lining up with TRBD2. The V gene's germline CDR1 is SEHNR and CDR2 FQNEAQ (reference sequence). This CDR3 has 13 amino acids. V shed 4 bases and J 6 bases; nucleotides not matched to a gene: 5. This CDR3 reads CASSSLAHKTQYF. CDR3 nucleotides: TGTGCCAGCAGCTCACTAGCGCATAAGACCCAGTACTTC.

The CDR3 region is CASSLVAGGYNEQFF. Here the CDR3 DNA reads TGTGCCAGCAGCCTGGTAGCGGGAGGCTACAATGAGCAGTTCTTC. The V call is TRBV7-3, the J call TRBJ2-1, with 10 bases fitting TRBD2. Germline-derived CDR1 and CDR2 are SGHTA and FQGTGA. The CDR3 totals 15 residues. V was pared by 5 bases and J by 3 bases, with 4 bases of the junction left unmatched.

CDR3 sequence (DNA): TGTGCCAGCAACCAGGGGCAGAGAGGTGGCTACACCTTC. Protein sequence: CASNQGQRGGYTF. This chain connects TRBV6-5 to TRBJ1-2, with D maybe TRBD1 (6 bases). Per the germline V gene, CDR1 is MNHEY and CDR2 is SVGAGI. CDR3 size: 13 residues. V was trimmed by 7 bases and J by 7 bases, leaving 16 bases between them.

The V call is TRBV6-5, the J call TRBJ1-2; D is possibly TRBD1 (6 bases). The CDR3 covers 14 residues. Germline V gene lookup returns CDR1 MNHEY and CDR2 SVGAGI. V was cut by 4 bases and J by 7 bases, with 16 bases left in between. The CDR3 nucleotides are TGTGCCAGCAGTTTCTCAGGGGAGGAGAGTGGCTACACCTTC. This codes for CASSFSGEESGYTF.

The chain has TRBV7-9 and TRBJ2-5; tentatively, D is TRBD2 (5 bases). Germline V lookup: CDR1 SEHNR, CDR2 FQNEAQ (reference sequence). Trimming took off 2 bases at V and 4 bases at J, with 11 bases between the two ends. CDR3 size: 14 residues. CDR3 in amino acids: CASSLLGVPETQYF. CDR3 in DNA: TGTGCCAGCAGCTTACTGGGAGTCCCAGAGACCCAGTACTTC.

The chain recombines TRBV4-3 with TRBJ2-1, with TRBD1 matching over 11 bases. The CDR3 totals 16 residues. Germline assignment: CDR1 LGHNA and CDR2 YSLEER. Germline trimming cut 0 bases from V and 3 bases from J; bases unmatched to any gene: 1. The CDR3 DNA sequence: TGCGCCAGCAGCCAAGATGGGACAGGGGGCTACAATGAGCAGTTCTTC. This codes for CASSQDGTGGYNEQFF.

V gene TRBV7-9 combines with J gene TRBJ1-1, with 7 bases aligning to TRBD1. V shed 0 bases and J 6 bases; nucleotides not matched to a gene: 7. Per germline, CDR1 SEHNR and CDR2 FQNEAQ (reference sequence). The CDR3 loop spans 15 amino acids. The CDR3 region is CASSLADRVWAEAFF. For the CDR3, the DNA is TGTGCCAGCAGCTTAGCCGACAGGGTTTGGGCTGAAGCTTTCTTT.

The chain couples TRBV6-1 to TRBJ1-2; TRBD1 agrees at 11 bases. V gave up 5 bases and J gave up 3 bases; unmatched junction bases: 5. Germline V gene data show CDR1 as MNHNS and CDR2 as SASEGT. CDR3 length: 15 amino acids. This CDR3 reads CASSSRDRGDYGYTF. In DNA form, the CDR3 reads TGTGCCAGCAGTTCCCGGGACAGGGGGGACTATGGCTACACCTTC.

The chain joins TRBV13 to TRBJ2-5; TRBD2 matches at 13 bases. Unmatched junction bases numbered 7, after V lost 5 bases and J lost 4 bases. The CDR3 has 16 amino acids. The germline CDR1 and CDR2 sequences are PRHDT and FYEKMQ (reference sequence). DNA of the CDR3: TGTGCCAGCAGCAATATACTAGCGGGAGGGGGAGAGACCCAGTACTTC. Translated: CASSNILAGGGETQYF. Drawing the rest from reference TRBV13 and TRBJ2-5, the complete variable domain is AAGVIQSPRHLIKEKRETATLKCYPIPRHDTVYWYQQGPGQDPQFLISFYEKMQSDKGSIPDRFSAQQFSDYHSELNMSSLELGDSALYFCASSNILAGGGETQYFGPGTRLLVL.

The chain joins TRBV5-1 to TRBJ2-5; 10 bases map to TRBD2. CDR1 is SGHRS, CDR2 YFSETQ, per germline. V shed 0 bases, J shed 4 bases, and the junction held 6 bases outside the gene matches. The CDR3 loop spans 16 amino acids. CDR3 bases: TGCGCCAGCAGCTTGGAACCTAGCGGGAGACTAGAGACCCAGTACTTC. It is translated as CASSLEPSGRLETQYF.

The chain links TRBV27 to TRBJ1-1; D possibly corresponds to TRBD1 (6 bases). The CDR3 contains 14 residues. The V gene's germline CDR1 is MNHEY and CDR2 SMNVEV (reference sequence). The ends were cut back, 2 bases at V and 3 bases at J, with 10 bases in the middle. The CDR3 region has the DNA TGTGCCAGCAGTTTAGGCTCAGGGGACACTGAAGCTTTCTTT. Protein: CASSLGSGDTEAFF.

This sequence joins TRBV29-1 and TRBJ2-1; D possibly corresponds to TRBD1 (6 bases). V dropped 4 bases and J dropped 7 bases, with 14 bases sitting between them. Germline V gives CDR1 SQVTM, CDR2 ANQGSEA. There are 13 residues in the CDR3. The DNA of the CDR3 is TGCAGCGTTGGCAGGGGCGAGTCTAATGAGCAGTTCTTC. Protein sequence: CSVGRGESNEQFF.

The rearrangement uses TRBV4-2 and TRBJ2-1, with D possibly TRBD2 on 6 matching bases. Trimming stripped 1 base from V and 2 bases from J, with 15 bases between. Per germline, CDR1 LGHNA and CDR2 YNFKEQ. The CDR3 length is 17 residues. This chain's CDR3 is CASSQGRAGGPYNEQFF. Here the CDR3 DNA reads TGTGCCAGCAGCCAAGGGAGGGCCGGGGGTCCCTACAATGAGCAGTTCTTC.

V and J are TRBV7-2 and TRBJ2-7; 15 bases map to TRBD2. This CDR3 region has 15 residues. V trimming: 5 bases; J trimming: 4 bases; junction bases outside the gene matches: 3. Looked up from germline, CDR1 is SGHTA and CDR2 is FQGNSA. This CDR3 reads CASSPGLAGGYEQYF. The CDR3 nucleotides are TGTGCCAGCAGCCCCGGACTAGCGGGAGGGTACGAGCAGTACTTC.

The rearrangement links TRBV2 to TRBJ2-7; unclear D gene. The CDR3 spans 11 residues. CDR1 is SNHLY and CDR2 is FYNNEI in the germline V gene. CDR3 DNA: TGTGCCAGCAGTGAAATCGGGTTGGCGTTTGTC. Protein: CASSEIGLAFV.

The chain combines TRBV11-2 with TRBJ2-5; D call uncertain. Trimming removed 3 bases at V and 4 bases at J, with 9 bases between. Germline V gene sequence: CDR1 SGHAT, CDR2 FQNNGV. The CDR3 runs 13 residues. DNA of the CDR3: TGTGCCAGCAGCTTTAGACTGGGAGAGACCCAGTACTTC. This sequence encodes CASSFRLGETQYF.